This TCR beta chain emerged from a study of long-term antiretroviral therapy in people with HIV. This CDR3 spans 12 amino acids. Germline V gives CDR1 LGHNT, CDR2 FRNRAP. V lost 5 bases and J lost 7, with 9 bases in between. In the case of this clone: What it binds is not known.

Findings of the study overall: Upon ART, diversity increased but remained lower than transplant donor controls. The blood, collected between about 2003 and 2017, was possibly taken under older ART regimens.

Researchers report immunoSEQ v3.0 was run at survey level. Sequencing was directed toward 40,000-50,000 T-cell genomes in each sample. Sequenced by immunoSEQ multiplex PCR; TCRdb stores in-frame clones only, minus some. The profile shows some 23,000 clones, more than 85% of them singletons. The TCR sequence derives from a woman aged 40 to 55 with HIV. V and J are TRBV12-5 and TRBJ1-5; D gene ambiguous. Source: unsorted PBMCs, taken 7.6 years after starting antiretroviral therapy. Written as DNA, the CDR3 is TGTGCTAGTGGTGTTAATCCCCAGCCCCAGCATTTT. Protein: CASGVNPQPQHF.